Here is one T cell receptor beta chain with its context. It has no known antigen specificity. No base-level quality is on record; no much larger clone is a single base apart. These data come from a study of regulatory T cells in long-lasting Graves disease (dated by TCRdb to the early 2020s). For the study in its entirety: Patients with newly diagnosed Graves' disease had been on antithyroid drugs for under 3 months. Persistent Graves' disease patients were compared with newly diagnosed Graves' disease patients by peripheral blood TCR sequencing and RNA sequencing. The study was conducted in China and was registered as a clinical trial. A total of 33 samples underwent TCR sequencing, from about 13 patients with persistent Graves' disease and approximately 20 patients with newly diagnosed Graves' disease. Overall study outcomes, separate from this receptor: Sequencing and analysis were limited to the TCR beta chain. The authors noted that the small sample size was a limitation that may lower accuracy. More public clonotypes were shared among persistent patients (roughly 2,700) than among newly diagnosed patients (under 1,000). Only peripheral blood was studied, because thyroid tissue, the primary lesion, was inaccessible. Lower TCR Shannon entropy and fewer highly expanded clones were observed in persistent Graves' disease patients than in newly diagnosed patients, which suggested clonal expansion.

Library prep was done by multiplex PCR. The sequencing machine was an Illumina HiSeq 4000. CDR3 regions were amplified by Arm-PCR with iRepertoire HTBI primers to construct TCR beta libraries. PCR products were gel purified before sequencing. As for how the authors treated the data: A total of 62 TRBV and more than twelve TRBJ segments were identified across samples and were used for gene usage analysis of CDR3 amino acid clonotypes. Filtered high-quality paired reads were merged into contigs using COPE and FqMerger. Contigs were aligned with BLAST to IMGT TRBV, TRBD and TRBJ reference genes, and CDR3 was defined per IMGT. Any clonotype with a frequency above 0.1% was classified as a highly expanded clone. Repertoire diversity was measured by Shannon entropy, and V-J evenness by the Gini coefficient. Public clonotypes were defined as clonotypes shared by more than one individual. TCRdb redid the processing of the public reads, applying fastp at Q25 and MiXCR, and retained in-frame beta chains. For every CDR3 protein sequence, its rows merge into one entry that carries the most common genes and DNA. The V and J calls come from TCRdb's annotation, not from the publication. Present in this sample are 200,000 to 250,000 distinct CDR3 sequences, 20% to 25% of which were seen just once. The biggest ten clones account for approximately 15% of the sample.

What the time point label conveys for this sample: newly diagnosed GD, antithyroid drugs for less than 3 months. For both TCR sequencing and RNA sequencing, RNA was extracted from PBMCs in TRIzol. The diagnosis of Graves' disease was made according to American Thyroid Association guidelines. Patients for the study were recruited at an endocrinology department in Xi'an, China. From each patient, 7.5 to 10 milliliters of peripheral blood was collected into an EDTA anticoagulant tube. PBMCs were isolated by Ficoll Paque Plus density gradient separation without further T cell sorting. An Agilent 2100 Bioanalyzer and agarose gel were used to check RNA quality, and a NanoDrop 2000 was used to measure RNA concentration. This sequence was found in a female donor with Graves disease. The starting material was peripheral blood mononuclear cells (PBMCs), obtained at new diagnosis, from a patient treated with antithyroid drugs.

The DNA is as follows: TGTGCCAGCAGCTTTGGACAGGGGGCAACAGATACGCAGTATTTT. This encodes CASSFGQGATDTQYF. The V and J segments used are TRBV7-2 and TRBJ2-3, with 11 bases in between that match TRBD1. V loses 3 bases at its end and J loses 3 bases; junction bases beyond the gene matches: 2. From its cysteine to its phenylalanine, the CDR3 spans 15 amino acids. Only the CDR3 part of the read is kept: 45 bases, read in frame from the first base. The germline V gene encodes CDR1 SGHTA and CDR2 FQGNSA.